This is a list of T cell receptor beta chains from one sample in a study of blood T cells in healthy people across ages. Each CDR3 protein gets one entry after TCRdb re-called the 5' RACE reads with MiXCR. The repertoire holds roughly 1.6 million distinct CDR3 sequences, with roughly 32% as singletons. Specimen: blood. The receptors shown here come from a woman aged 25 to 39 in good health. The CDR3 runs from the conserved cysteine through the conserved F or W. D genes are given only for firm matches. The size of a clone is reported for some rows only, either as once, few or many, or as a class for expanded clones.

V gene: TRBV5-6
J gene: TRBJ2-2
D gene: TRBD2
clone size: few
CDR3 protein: CASSNRPGGTGELFF
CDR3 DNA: TGTGCCAGCAGCAATCGTCCGGGGGGAACCGGGGAGCTGTTTTTT

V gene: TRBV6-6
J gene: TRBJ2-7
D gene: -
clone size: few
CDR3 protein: CASNRAQGPTYEQYF
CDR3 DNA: TGTGCCAGCAATCGGGCTCAGGGTCCAACCTACGAGCAGTACTTC

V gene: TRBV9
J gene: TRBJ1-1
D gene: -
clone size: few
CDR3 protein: CASSLYENTEAFF
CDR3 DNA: TGCGCCAGCAGCTTGTACGAGAACACTGAAGCTTTCTTT

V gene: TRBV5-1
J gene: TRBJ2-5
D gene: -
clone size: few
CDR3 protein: CASSLEGFGQETQYF
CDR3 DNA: TGCGCCAGCAGCTTGGAGGGTTTCGGCCAAGAGACCCAGTACTTC

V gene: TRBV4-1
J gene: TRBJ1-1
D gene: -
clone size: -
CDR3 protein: CASSQAQGINTEAFF
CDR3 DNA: TGCGCCAGCAGCCAAGCCCAGGGCATTAACACTGAAGCTTTCTTT

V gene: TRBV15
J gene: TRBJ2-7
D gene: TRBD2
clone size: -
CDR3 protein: CATSRVAAGTYEQYF
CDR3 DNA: TGTGCCACCAGCAGAGTCGCAGCGGGGACCTACGAGCAGTACTTC

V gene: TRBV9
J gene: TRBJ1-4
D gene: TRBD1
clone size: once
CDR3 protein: CASSTRQGSPATNEKLFF
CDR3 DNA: TGTGCCAGCAGCACCCGACAGGGGAGCCCTGCAACTAATGAAAAACTGTTTTTT

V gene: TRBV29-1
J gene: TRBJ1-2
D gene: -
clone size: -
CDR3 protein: CSVRDYGYTF
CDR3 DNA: TGCAGCGTCAGGGACTATGGCTACACCTTC

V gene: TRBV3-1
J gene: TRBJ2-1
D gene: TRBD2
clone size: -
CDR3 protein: CASSHDLAGGPNEQFF
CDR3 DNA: TGTGCCAGCAGCCATGACCTAGCGGGGGGGCCGAATGAGCAGTTCTTC

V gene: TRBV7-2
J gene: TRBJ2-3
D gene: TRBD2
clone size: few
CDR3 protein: CASSTGLALGDTQYF
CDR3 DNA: TGTGCCAGCAGCACGGGACTAGCGTTGGGAGATACGCAGTATTTT

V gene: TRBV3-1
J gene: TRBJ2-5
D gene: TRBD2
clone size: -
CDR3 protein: CASSHLWTSGTPGETQYF
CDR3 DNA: TGTGCCAGCAGCCACCTTTGGACTAGCGGTACCCCCGGAGAGACCCAGTACTTC

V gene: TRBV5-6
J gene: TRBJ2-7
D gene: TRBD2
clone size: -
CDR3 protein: CASSSKRGLGSYEQYF
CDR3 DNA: TGTGCCAGCAGCTCGAAGAGGGGACTAGGGTCCTACGAGCAGTACTTC

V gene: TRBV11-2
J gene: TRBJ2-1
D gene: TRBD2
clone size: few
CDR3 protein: CASSLDERGRTSYNEQFF
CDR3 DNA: TGTGCCAGCAGCTTAGATGAGCGGGGGCGTACCTCCTACAATGAGCAGTTCTTC

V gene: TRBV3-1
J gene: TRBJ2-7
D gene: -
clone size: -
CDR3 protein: CASSQGVESYEQYF
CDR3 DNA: TGTGCCAGCAGCCAAGGGGTGGAAAGCTACGAGCAGTACTTC

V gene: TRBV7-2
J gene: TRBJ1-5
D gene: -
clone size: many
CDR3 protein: CASSSGYSNQPQHF
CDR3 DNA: TGTGCCAGCAGCTCAGGATATAGCAATCAGCCCCAGCATTTT

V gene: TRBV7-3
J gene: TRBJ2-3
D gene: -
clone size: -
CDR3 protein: CASSQRGQRTDTQYF
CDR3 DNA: TGTGCCAGCAGCCAAAGAGGACAGCGCACAGATACGCAGTATTTT

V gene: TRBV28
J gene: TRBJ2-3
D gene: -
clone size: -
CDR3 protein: CASTRQDFLDTQYF
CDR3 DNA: TGTGCCAGCACCCGACAGGATTTTTTAGATACGCAGTATTTT

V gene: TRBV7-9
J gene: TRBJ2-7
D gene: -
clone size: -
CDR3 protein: CASSPRGARGDEQYF
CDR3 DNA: TGTGCCAGCAGCCCCAGGGGGGCCAGGGGGGACGAGCAGTACTTC

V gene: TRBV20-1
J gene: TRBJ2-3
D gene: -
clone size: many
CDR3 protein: CSATDDRSGPTSTDTQYF
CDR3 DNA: TGCAGTGCCACCGACGACAGGAGTGGACCTACTAGCACAGATACGCAGTATTTT

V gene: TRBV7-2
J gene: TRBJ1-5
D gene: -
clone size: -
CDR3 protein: CASSFDHNQPQHF
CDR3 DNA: TGTGCCAGCAGCTTCGACCACAATCAGCCCCAGCATTTT

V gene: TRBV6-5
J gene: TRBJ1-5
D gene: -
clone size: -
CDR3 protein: CASSRSGEGQPQHF
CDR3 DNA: TGTGCCAGCAGCCGGTCGGGGGAGGGTCAGCCCCAGCATTTT

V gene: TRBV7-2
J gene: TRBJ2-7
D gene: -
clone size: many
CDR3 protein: CASSLTGLGEQYF
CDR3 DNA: TGTGCCAGCAGCCTAACTGGGTTGGGCGAGCAGTACTTC

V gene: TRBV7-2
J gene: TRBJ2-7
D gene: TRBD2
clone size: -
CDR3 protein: CASSLDLAGITYEQYF
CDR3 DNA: TGTGCCAGCAGCTTAGATTTAGCGGGAATTACCTACGAGCAGTACTTC

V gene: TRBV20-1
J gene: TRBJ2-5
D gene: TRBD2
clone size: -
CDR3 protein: CSANGRLANQETQYF
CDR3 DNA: TGCAGTGCTAATGGTCGACTAGCCAACCAAGAGACCCAGTACTTC

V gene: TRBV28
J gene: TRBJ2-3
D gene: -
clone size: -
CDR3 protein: CASSSVTGTQYF
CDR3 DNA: TGTGCCAGCAGTTCGGTCACAGGTACGCAGTATTTT

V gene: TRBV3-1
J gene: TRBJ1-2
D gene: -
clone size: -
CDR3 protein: CASSNRDGDYGYTF
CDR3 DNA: TGTGCCAGCAGCAACCGGGACGGGGACTATGGCTACACCTTC

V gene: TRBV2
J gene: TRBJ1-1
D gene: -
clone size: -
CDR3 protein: CASSAAGRAEAFF
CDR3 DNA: TGTGCCAGCAGTGCGGCGGGGAGGGCTGAAGCTTTCTTT

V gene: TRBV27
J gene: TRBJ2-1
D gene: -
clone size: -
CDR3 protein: CASSLALTNEQFF
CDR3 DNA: TGTGCCAGCAGTTTGGCTCTCACCAATGAGCAGTTCTTC

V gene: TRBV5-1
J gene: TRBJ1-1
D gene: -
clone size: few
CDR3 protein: CASSGGPENTEAFF
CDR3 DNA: TGCGCCAGCAGCGGGGGACCCGAGAACACTGAAGCTTTCTTT

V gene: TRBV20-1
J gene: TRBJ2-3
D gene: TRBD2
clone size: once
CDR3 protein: CSATGGLTTDTQYF
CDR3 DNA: TGCAGTGCGACGGGAGGCCTTACTACAGATACGCAGTATTTT

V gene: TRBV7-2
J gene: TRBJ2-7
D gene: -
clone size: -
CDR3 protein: CAGSLGGAVSYEQYF
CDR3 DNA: TGTGCCGGCAGCTTAGGGGGGGCAGTTTCCTACGAGCAGTACTTC

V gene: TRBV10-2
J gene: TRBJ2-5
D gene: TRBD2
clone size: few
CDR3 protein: CASSSGRWETQYF
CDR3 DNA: TGCGCCAGCAGTAGCGGGAGGTGGGAGACCCAGTACTTC

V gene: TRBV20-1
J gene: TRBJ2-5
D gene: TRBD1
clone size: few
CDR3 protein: CSASIGGKAYGVVPQETQYF
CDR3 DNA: TGCAGTGCTAGTATAGGGGGCAAGGCTTACGGTGTGGTCCCCCAAGAGACCCAGTACTTC

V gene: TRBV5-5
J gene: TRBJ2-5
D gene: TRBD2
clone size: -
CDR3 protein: CASSPGTSGRDQETQYF
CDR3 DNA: TGTGCCAGCAGCCCCGGGACTAGCGGGAGGGATCAAGAGACCCAGTACTTC

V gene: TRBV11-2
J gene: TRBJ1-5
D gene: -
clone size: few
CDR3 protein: CASALEGGAPQHF
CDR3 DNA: TGTGCCAGCGCTCTTGAGGGGGGGGCGCCCCAGCATTTT

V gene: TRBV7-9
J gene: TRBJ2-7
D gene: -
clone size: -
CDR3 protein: CASTLGSGPRLEQYF
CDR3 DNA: TGTGCCAGCACCTTGGGGTCAGGACCACGTCTTGAGCAGTACTTC

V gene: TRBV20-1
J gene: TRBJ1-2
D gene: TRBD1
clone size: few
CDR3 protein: CSAASDRGLEYGYTF
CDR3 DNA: TGCAGTGCCGCCTCGGACAGGGGACTTGAGTATGGCTACACCTTC

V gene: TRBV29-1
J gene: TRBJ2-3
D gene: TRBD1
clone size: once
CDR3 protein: CGVQTGGRTTDTQYF
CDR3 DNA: TGCGGCGTACAAACAGGGGGCAGAACCACAGATACGCAGTATTTT

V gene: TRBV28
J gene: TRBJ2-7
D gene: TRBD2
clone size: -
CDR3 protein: CASSFFGTGGSYEQYF
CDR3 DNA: TGTGCCAGCAGTTTTTTCGGGACTGGCGGGAGCTACGAGCAGTACTTC

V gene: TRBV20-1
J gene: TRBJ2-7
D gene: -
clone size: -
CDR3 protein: CSARESGSGPSYEQYF
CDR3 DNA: TGCAGTGCTAGGGAAAGCGGAAGCGGGCCGTCCTACGAGCAGTACTTC

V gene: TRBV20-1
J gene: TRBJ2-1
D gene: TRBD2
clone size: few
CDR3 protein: CSAHGLAYYEQFF
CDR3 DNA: TGCAGTGCTCACGGACTAGCGTACTACGAGCAGTTCTTC

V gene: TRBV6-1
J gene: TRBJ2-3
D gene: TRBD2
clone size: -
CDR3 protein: CASRDAGLAPDTQYF
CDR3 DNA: TGTGCCAGCAGGGACGCGGGACTAGCCCCAGATACGCAGTATTTT

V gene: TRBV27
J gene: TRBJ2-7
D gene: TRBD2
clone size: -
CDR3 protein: CASSSGLGLVPYEQYF
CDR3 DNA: TGTGCCAGCAGTTCGGGTCTGGGACTAGTTCCATACGAGCAGTACTTC

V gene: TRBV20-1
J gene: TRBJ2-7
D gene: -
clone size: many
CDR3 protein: CSAGGSYEQYF
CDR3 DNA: TGCAGTGCTGGGGGGAGCTACGAGCAGTACTTC

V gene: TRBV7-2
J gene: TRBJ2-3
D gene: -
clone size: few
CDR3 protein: CASRGERTQYF
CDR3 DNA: TGTGCCAGCAGAGGGGAGCGTACGCAGTATTTT